These T cell receptor beta chains were read from a single sample in a study of T cell repertoires in cytomegalovirus infection. Using its own MiXCR run on the reads, TCRdb lists one record per CDR3 protein. The table lists hundreds of thousands of distinct CDR3 sequences, around a third of them singletons. Their cognate antigens are unknown. Sequencing was performed on cultured PBMCs, taken from culture after CMV antigen stimulation. The receptors derive from a human donor in good health (CMV status not recorded). Some clones in this sample may be carry-over from other donors' samples. Both conserved end residues are part of each CDR3. D genes are given only for firm matches. Where a row states a size, it is once, few, many or the class of an expanded clone; other rows omit it.

abundance | d_gene | j_gene | len | v_gene | CDR3aa | CDR3nt
few | NA | TRBJ1-6 | 13 | TRBV12-3/TRBV12-4 | CASSFDENRPLHF | TGTGCCAGCAGTTTCGACGAAAACAGACCCCTCCACTTT
few | TRBD2 | TRBJ2-1 | 21 | TRBV7-2 | CASSLYVLGRGAQYIVNEQFF | TGTGCCAGCAGCTTATATGTACTGGGGCGGGGGGCGCAGTATATCGTCAATGAGCAGTTCTTC
NA | NA | TRBJ2-4 | 12 | TRBV6-2/TRBV6-3 | CASSWTGDIQYF | TGTGCCAGCAGCTGGACTGGGGACATTCAGTACTTC
many | NA | TRBJ2-1 | 16 | TRBV6-1 | CASSRQAEGLYNEQFF | TGTGCCAGCAGCCGTCAGGCCGAGGGATTATACAATGAGCAGTTCTTC
many | TRBD1 | TRBJ2-1 | 12 | TRBV6-2/TRBV6-3 | CASRDRDHEQFF | TGTGCCAGCCGTGACAGGGACCATGAGCAGTTCTTC
NA | TRBD2 | TRBJ2-3 | 19 | TRBV19 | CASSTPGLAGGPGTDTQYF | TGTGCCAGTAGTACACCGGGACTAGCGGGAGGGCCTGGCACAGATACGCAGTATTTT
NA | NA | TRBJ1-2 | 14 | TRBV7-2 | CASSLSWGGNGYTF | TGTGCCAGCAGCTTATCGTGGGGCGGGAATGGCTACACCTTC
NA | TRBD1 | TRBJ2-6 | 20 | TRBV7-4 | CASSLGTGTGGNSGANVLTF | TGTGCCAGCAGCTTAGGGACAGGGACAGGTGGAAACTCTGGGGCCAACGTCCTGACTTTC
few | NA | TRBJ2-3 | 16 | TRBV7-2 | CASSLVSGGVSDTQYF | TGTGCCAGCAGCTTAGTGTCGGGGGGCGTTTCAGATACGCAGTATTTT
few | NA | TRBJ2-1 | 14 | TRBV6-2/TRBV6-3 | CASITSRRPHEQFF | TGTGCCAGCATAACTAGCAGACGTCCCCATGAGCAGTTCTTC
few | NA | TRBJ2-3 | 14 | TRBV12-3/TRBV12-4 | CASSYLFRTDTQYF | TGTGCCAGCAGTTACCTCTTCCGCACAGATACGCAGTATTTT
few | TRBD1 | TRBJ2-1 | 16 | TRBV11-2 | CASHSLRDRGRGEQFF | TGTGCCAGCCACTCCCTCCGGGACAGGGGGCGCGGGGAGCAGTTCTTC
few | NA | TRBJ2-3 | 14 | TRBV6-5 | CASSYGNHADTQYF | TGTGCCAGCAGTTATGGGAACCACGCAGATACGCAGTATTTT
NA | NA | TRBJ1-6 | 13 | TRBV6-1 | CASTDRLNSPLHF | TGTGCCAGCACCGACAGGTTGAATTCACCCCTCCACTTT